These 29 T cell receptor beta chains originate from one sample sequenced in a study of neurological immune-mediated disorders. TCRdb ran MiXCR on the 5' RACE reads and lists one entry per CDR3 protein. The sample records fewer than 30,000 distinct CDR3 sequences, about 13% being singletons. Indicated time point: technical triplicate 1. Source material: CD4+ T cells from blood. These receptors originate from a female donor with HTLV-1-associated myelopathy (HAM/TSP).

This clonotype is medium-sized in the sample. The genes are TRBV9 and TRBJ1-6; the D gene is possibly TRBD1 (6 bases). V lost 2 bases to trimming and J lost 7 bases, with 10 bases between them. CDR1 is SGDLS, CDR2 YYNGEE, per germline. This CDR3 is 14 amino acids long. CDR3 in amino acids: CASSVGHLNSPLHF. CDR3 coding DNA: TGTGCCAGCAGCGTGGGACACCTAAATTCACCCCTCCACTTT.

As DNA, the CDR3 is TGCAGCGTTGAAGAGAGGGGGGCGGATACGCAGTATTTT. Its translation is CSVEERGADTQYF. The V call is TRBV29-1, the J call TRBJ2-3; either TRBD1 or TRBD2 may supply D (6 bases each). This CDR3 contains 13 residues. CDR1 is SQVTM and CDR2 is ANQGSEA in the germline V gene. V was shortened by 0 bases and J by 6 bases, with 10 bases between the two germline ends.

At least ten counts were recorded for this clonotype. The chain has TRBV20-1 and TRBJ1-5; D might be TRBD1 (5 bases). Germline V gene data show CDR1 as DFQATT and CDR2 as SNEGSKA (reference sequence). Trimming pared 0 bases from V and 4 bases from J, leaving 7 bases between. The CDR3 sequence is 13 residues long. The CDR3 DNA is TGCAGTGCTAGAGATGGGGGGAATCAGCCCCAGCATTTT. It codes for CSARDGGNQPQHF.

This clonotype was picked up many times. The chain employs TRBV5-1 and TRBJ2-7; TRBD1 agrees at 7 bases. From germline, CDR1 is SGHRS and CDR2 YFSETQ. The CDR3 totals 14 residues. V was pared by 3 bases and J by 4 bases, with 7 bases of the junction left unmatched. The CDR3 nucleotides read TGCGCCAGCAGCTCCGGGACAGCTCCTTACGAGCAGTACTTC. Its protein product is CASSSGTAPYEQYF.

This clonotype was seen repeatedly, ten times or more. The gene calls are TRBV3-1 and TRBJ2-6, with D unresolved. Germline CDR1 LGHDT, CDR2 YNNKEL (reference sequence). Between the trimmed V and J ends, which lost 5 bases and 0 bases, there was a span of 8 bases. The CDR3 contains 15 residues. CDR3 sequence: CASSSDNSGANVLTF. The CDR3 nucleotides read TGTGCCAGCAGCTCCGACAACTCTGGGGCCAACGTCCTGACTTTC.

This CDR3 is CSAVAGAQEQYF. The CDR3 DNA follows: TGCAGTGCCGTAGCGGGGGCGCAGGAGCAGTACTTC. The rearrangement joins TRBV20-1 to TRBJ2-7; 9 positions agree with TRBD2. Germline V lookup: CDR1 DFQATT, CDR2 SNEGSKA (reference sequence). The CDR3 runs 12 residues. V was pared by 6 bases and J by 7 bases, with 7 bases of the junction left unmatched.

This clonotype counts as medium-sized. V usage is TRBV20-1 and J usage is TRBJ2-1; 7 positions agree with TRBD2. Germline V CDR1 and CDR2: DFQATT, SNEGSKA (reference sequence). V gave up 1 base and J gave up 6 bases; unmatched junction bases: 6. This CDR3 is 14 amino acids long. CDR3 residues: CSARGAGLGNEQFF. As DNA, the CDR3 is TGCAGTGCTAGAGGAGCGGGGCTTGGCAATGAGCAGTTCTTC.

This clonotype was counted ten times or more. A read error is possible here, since a much larger clone lies one base away. V usage is TRBV6-1 and J usage is TRBJ2-3; 9 nucleotides match TRBD2. The CDR3 has 14 residues. The trim removed 7 bases at V and 4 bases at J, leaving 6 bases unmatched. The germline V gene has CDR1 MNHNS and CDR2 SASEGT. This CDR3 is CASNGAGGADTQYF. As DNA, the CDR3 is TGTGCCAGCAATGGGGCGGGAGGGGCAGATACGCAGTATTTT.

Many counts were recorded for this clonotype. The chain uses TRBV27 and TRBJ1-6, with D tentatively TRBD1 (6 bases). V was trimmed by 3 bases and J by 10 bases, leaving 13 bases between them. The germline V gene encodes CDR1 MNHEY and CDR2 SMNVEV (reference sequence). This CDR3 is built from 14 residues. The DNA of the CDR3 is TGTGCCAGCAGTTTTCCAGGGGCGGGCTCACCCCTCCACTTT. Protein sequence: CASSFPGAGSPLHF.

This clonotype was seen at least ten times. V usage is TRBV11-3 and J usage is TRBJ2-1; a possible D gene is TRBD1 (6 bases). Deletions cut 0 bases from V and 12 bases from J, with 9 bases between. This CDR3 region has 12 residues. Germline values: CDR1 SGHNT, CDR2 YENEEA. The CDR3, as DNA: TGTGCCAGCAGCTTAGAGAGGACAGTGCAGTTCTTC. Translated: CASSLERTVQFF. Full variable domain (rest looked up from reference TRBV11-3 and TRBJ2-1): EAGVVQSPRYKIIEKKQPVAFWCNPISGHNTLYWYLQNLGQGPELLIRYENEEAVDDSQLPKDRFSAERLKGVDSTLKIQPAELGDSAVYLCASSLERTVQFFGPGTRLTVL.

This clonotype came up many times. This rearrangement joins TRBV7-2 to TRBJ2-1; 9 bases are a match to TRBD1. This CDR3 is built from 16 residues. Germline V gene sequence: CDR1 SGHTA, CDR2 FQGNSA. V lost 4 bases and J lost 6; bases outside the gene matches: 10. The CDR3 sequence: CASSSTRDRVSNEQFF. In DNA, the CDR3 is TGTGCCAGCAGCTCCACCCGGGACAGGGTCTCCAATGAGCAGTTCTTC.

This clonotype was detected ten times or more. This sequence joins TRBV4-2 and TRBJ2-1; 11 bases are shared with TRBD1. Trimming cost V 1 base and J 7 bases; bases outside gene matches: 9. Germline loops: CDR1 LGHNA, CDR2 YNFKEQ. The CDR3 has 17 residues. CDR3 protein: CASSQVSGQGVRNEQFF. The CDR3 DNA is TGTGCCAGCAGCCAAGTATCGGGACAGGGGGTTCGGAATGAGCAGTTCTTC.

This clonotype was counted ten times or more. The V and J genes are TRBV3-1 and TRBJ2-1, with 7 bases aligning to TRBD2. V shed 5 bases, J shed 4 bases, and the junction held 8 bases outside the gene matches. Germline loops: CDR1 LGHDT, CDR2 YNNKEL (reference sequence). This CDR3 has 15 amino acids. This chain's CDR3 is CASSCRGVGYNEQFF. CDR3 nucleotide sequence: TGTGCCAGCAGCTGTCGGGGGGTGGGGTACAATGAGCAGTTCTTC.

This clonotype was counted ten times or more. J is TRBJ1-1 and V is TRBV20-1; D not certain. Germline CDR1 DFQATT, CDR2 SNEGSKA (reference sequence). V dropped 6 bases and J dropped 3 bases, with 11 bases sitting between them. The CDR3 has 12 residues. Written as DNA, the CDR3 is TGCAGTGCAACCCAAAGGGACACTGAAGCTTTCTTT. This translates into CSATQRDTEAFF.

This clonotype was detected ten times or more. J is TRBJ2-2 and V is TRBV27; 14 bases line up with TRBD2. The ends lost 3 bases at V and 7 bases at J; junction bases unmatched: 10. CDR1 and CDR2 from the germline V gene are MNHEY and SMNVEV (reference sequence). This CDR3 has 18 amino acids. CDR3 nucleotide sequence: TGTGCCAGCAGTTTTGCAGGGGGACTAGCGGGAGAATACGGGGAGCTGTTTTTT. Translated, it gives CASSFAGGLAGEYGELFF.

By proportion, this clonotype is medium-sized. The chain has TRBV29-1 and TRBJ2-3, with 12 bases that match TRBD1. Germline CDR1 SQVTM, CDR2 ANQGSEA. This CDR3 has 14 amino acids. The CDR3 coding sequence is TGCGGTACGGGGACAGGGGGCGCCTCAGATACGCAGTATTTT. It encodes CGTGTGGASDTQYF.

This clonotype was observed at least ten times. The chain recombines TRBV29-1 with TRBJ2-4; tentatively, D is TRBD2 (5 bases). Germline CDR1 is SQVTM and CDR2 is ANQGSEA. The CDR3 spans 15 residues. The V gene lost 4 bases and the J gene lost 0 bases, with 13 bases spanning the gap. The CDR3, as DNA: TGCAGCGTTGTCTCGGGGTTCCTAGCCAAAAACATTCAGTACTTC. It specifies CSVVSGFLAKNIQYF. Looking up the rest from reference TRBV29-1 and TRBJ2-4 gives the full variable domain: SAVISQKPSRDICQRGTSLTIQCQVDSQVTMMFWYRQQPGQSLTLIATANQGSEATYESGFVIDKFPISRPNLTFSTLTVSNMSPEDSSIYLCSVVSGFLAKNIQYFGAGTRLSVL.

This clonotype has ten or more counts. The rearrangement joins TRBV3-1 to TRBJ1-1; tentatively, D is TRBD1 (5 bases). Germline V CDR1 and CDR2: LGHDT, YNNKEL (reference sequence). The CDR3 has 14 residues. Between the trimmed V and J ends, which lost 4 bases and 4 bases, there was a span of 13 bases. CDR3 DNA sequence: TGTGCCAGCAGCCCTGCCGGCGGGGGCACTGAAGCTTTCTTT. Protein sequence: CASSPAGGGTEAFF. The full variable domain, rest sourced from reference TRBV3-1 and TRBJ1-1, is DTAVSQTPKYLVTQMGNDKSIKCEQNLGHDTMYWYKQDSKKFLKIMFSYNNKELIINETVPNRFSPKSPDKAHLNLHINSLELGDSAVYFCASSPAGGGTEAFFGQGTRLTVV.

The table lists this clonotype with many counts. In DNA form, the CDR3 reads TGCAGTGCTAGTCTCGGGGGGGCGTTTGGAAATGAGCAGTTCTTC. Amino acids: CSASLGGAFGNEQFF. The chain combines TRBV20-1 with TRBJ2-1; 8 bases are a match to TRBD2. Trimming took 3 bases from V and 7 from J; bases not matched to a gene: 11. CDR3 length equals 15 residues. Per the germline V gene, CDR1 is DFQATT and CDR2 is SNEGSKA (reference sequence).

This clonotype has a count of ten or more. The rearrangement joins TRBV2 to TRBJ2-1, with D possibly TRBD2 on 6 matching bases. This CDR3 is built from 15 residues. Germline V gene data show CDR1 as SNHLY and CDR2 as FYNNEI. The germline V and J ends were trimmed by 2 bases and 6 bases, with 14 bases remaining between them. The CDR3 loop is CASSEKGTVFNEQFF. CDR3 DNA: TGTGCCAGCAGTGAAAAAGGGACTGTTTTCAATGAGCAGTTCTTC.

This chain links TRBV7-2 with TRBJ2-1; D unresolved. The ends were cut back, 4 bases at V and 10 bases at J, with 8 bases in the middle. The V gene's germline CDR1 is SGHTA and CDR2 FQGNSA. The CDR3 sequence is 11 residues long. CDR3 nucleotides: TGTGCCAGCAGCTCCCCCCGGGAGCAGTTCTTC. Translating it yields CASSSPREQFF.

This clonotype has at least ten counts. The J gene is TRBJ2-1, the V gene TRBV20-1, with TRBD2 identical over 8 bases. This CDR3 comprises 13 residues. Germline V gives CDR1 DFQATT, CDR2 SNEGSKA (reference sequence). V shed 3 bases, J shed 6 bases, and the junction held 4 bases outside the gene matches. In DNA, the CDR3 is TGCAGTGCTAGGAGCGGGAGCCGCAATGAGCAGTTCTTC. It codes for CSARSGSRNEQFF.

To note about this clonotype: Sequence at one end of the junction differs from germline and may be a read error. The chain carries TRBV20-1 and TRBJ2-1; D is perhaps TRBD2 (5 bases). CDR1 is DFQATT, CDR2 SNEGSKA, per germline (reference sequence). CDR3 length: 16 amino acids. CDR3 DNA sequence: TGCAGTGCTAGCACGCAGGCGGGCTTCTCCTACAATGACCAGTTCTTC. Protein: CSASTQAGFSYNDQFF.

This clonotype was observed many times. This chain connects TRBV20-1 to TRBJ2-3; 8 positions agree with TRBD2. The CDR3 has 15 residues. Germline V lookup: CDR1 DFQATT, CDR2 SNEGSKA (reference sequence). The V segment lost 6 bases and the J segment 1 base; nucleotides outside the gene matches: 9. In DNA, the CDR3 is TGCAGTGCCCCAGACTGGCGGGGGGGCACAGATACGCAGTATTTT. It codes for CSAPDWRGGTDTQYF.

This clonotype was detected a few times. V gene TRBV10-2 combines with J gene TRBJ2-1; D gene unclear. Germline lookup yields CDR1 WSHSY and CDR2 SAAADI. Trimming removed 3 bases from V and 3 bases from J, with 6 bases in between. The CDR3 runs 13 residues. CDR3 bases: TGCGCCAGCAGTGACAACAGCTACAATGAGCAGTTCTTC. This encodes CASSDNSYNEQFF.

This clonotype was seen repeatedly, ten times or more. The chain has TRBV7-2 and TRBJ1-5; the match to TRBD1 covers 9 bases. Germline V gene sequence: CDR1 SGHTA, CDR2 FQGNSA. This CDR3 spans 13 amino acids. Trimming cost V 4 bases and J 5 bases; bases outside gene matches: 0. CDR3 nucleotide sequence: TGTGCCAGCAGCTACAGGGGGCATCAGCCCCAGCATTTT. Amino acid sequence: CASSYRGHQPQHF.

This clonotype was detected ten times or more. This rearrangement joins TRBV4-2 to TRBJ2-5; D ambiguous. V lost 0 bases and J lost 2, with 4 bases in between. The CDR3 is made up of 13 amino acids. CDR1 is LGHNA and CDR2 is YNFKEQ in the germline V gene. CDR3 residues: CASSQDRQETQYF. CDR3 nucleotide sequence: TGTGCCAGCAGCCAAGATAGACAAGAGACCCAGTACTTC.

This clonotype was detected many times. This CDR3 is CASSQRGGDTQYF. CDR3 bases: TGTGCCAGCAGCCAACGAGGGGGGGATACGCAGTATTTT. The rearrangement links TRBV3-1 to TRBJ2-3; TRBD1 or TRBD2 may be the D gene (6 bases each). With 2 bases removed from V and 6 bases from J, the gap between germline ends came to 9 bases. The V gene's germline CDR1 is LGHDT and CDR2 YNNKEL (reference sequence). CDR3 length equals 13 residues.

By share, this clonotype ranks as medium-sized (0.01 to 0.1%). The CDR3 reads CASSWGLAGDLEQYF. CDR3 sequence (DNA): TGCGCCAGCAGCTGGGGACTAGCGGGAGATCTCGAGCAGTACTTC. The rearrangement joins TRBV5-1 to TRBJ2-7; 14 bases agree with TRBD2. The CDR3 runs to 15 residues. V dropped 3 bases and J dropped 6; count of bases not matched to a gene: 5. The germline gives CDR1 SGHRS, CDR2 YFSETQ.